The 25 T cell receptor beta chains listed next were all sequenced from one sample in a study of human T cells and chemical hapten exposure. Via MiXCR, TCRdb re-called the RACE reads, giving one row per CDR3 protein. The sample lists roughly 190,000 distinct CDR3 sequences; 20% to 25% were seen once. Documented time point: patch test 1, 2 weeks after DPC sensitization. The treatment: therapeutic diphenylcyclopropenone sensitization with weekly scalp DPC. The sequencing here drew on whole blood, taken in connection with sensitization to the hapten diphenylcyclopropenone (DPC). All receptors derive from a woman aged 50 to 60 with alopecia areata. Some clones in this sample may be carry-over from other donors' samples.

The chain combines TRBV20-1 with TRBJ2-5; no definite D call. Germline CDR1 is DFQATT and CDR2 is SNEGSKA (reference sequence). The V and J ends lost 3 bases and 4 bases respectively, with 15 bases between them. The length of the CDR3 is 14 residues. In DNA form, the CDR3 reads TGCAGTGCTAGGGAACCGTTGCCCCCAGAGACCCAGTACTTC. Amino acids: CSAREPLPPETQYF.

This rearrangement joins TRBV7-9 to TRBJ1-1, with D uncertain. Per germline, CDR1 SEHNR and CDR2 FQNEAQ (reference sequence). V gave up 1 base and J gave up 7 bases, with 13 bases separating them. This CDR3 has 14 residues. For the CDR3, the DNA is TGTGCCAGCAGCTTAGGGACTATGACGGATGAAGCTTTCTTT. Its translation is CASSLGTMTDEAFF. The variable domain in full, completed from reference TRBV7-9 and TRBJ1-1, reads DTGVSQNPRHKITKRGQNVTFRCDPISEHNRLYWYRQTLGQGPEFLTYFQNEAQLEKSRLLSDRFSAERPKGSFSTLEIQRTEQGDSAMYLCASSLGTMTDEAFFGQGTRLTVV.

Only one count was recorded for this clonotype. CDR3 DNA sequence: TGCAGTGCTAGGTCGGACAATGAGCAGTTCTTC. This gives the protein CSARSDNEQFF. V is TRBV20-1 and J is TRBJ2-1; D gene uncertain. V was clipped by 3 bases and J by 5 bases, with 5 bases between them. The germline CDR1 and CDR2 sequences are DFQATT and SNEGSKA (reference sequence). The CDR3 covers 11 residues.

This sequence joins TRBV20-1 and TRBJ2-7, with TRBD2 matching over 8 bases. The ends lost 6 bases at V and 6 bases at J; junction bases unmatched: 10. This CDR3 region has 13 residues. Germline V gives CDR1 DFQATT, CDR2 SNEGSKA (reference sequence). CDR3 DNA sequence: TGCAGTGCCCGCCGACCGGGAGGGCCCGAGCAGTACTTC. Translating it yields CSARRPGGPEQYF.

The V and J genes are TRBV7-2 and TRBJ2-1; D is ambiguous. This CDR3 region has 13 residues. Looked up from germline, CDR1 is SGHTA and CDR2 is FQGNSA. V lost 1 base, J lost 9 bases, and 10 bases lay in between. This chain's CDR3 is CASSLDFRPEQFF. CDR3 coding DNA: TGTGCCAGCAGCTTAGATTTCAGGCCTGAGCAGTTCTTC.

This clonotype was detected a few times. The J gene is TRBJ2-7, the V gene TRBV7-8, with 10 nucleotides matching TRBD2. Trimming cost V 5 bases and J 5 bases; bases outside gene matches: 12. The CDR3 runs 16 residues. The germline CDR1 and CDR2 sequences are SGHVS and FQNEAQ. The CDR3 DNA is TGTGCCAGCAGCCCGCCTAAGAGCGGGAGGGCCCACGAGCAGTACTTC. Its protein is CASSPPKSGRAHEQYF. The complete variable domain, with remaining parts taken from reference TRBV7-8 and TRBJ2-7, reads GAGVSQSPRYKVAKRGQDVALRCDPISGHVSLFWYQQALGQGPEFLTYFQNEAQLDKSGLPSDRFFAERPEGSVSTLKIQRTQQEDSAVYLCASSPPKSGRAHEQYFGPGTRLTVT.

The CDR3 DNA follows: TGCAGCGTTGAATTGTCTCAGAACACTGAAGCTTTCTTT. Translation gives CSVELSQNTEAFF. The rearrangement uses TRBV29-1 and TRBJ1-1; no reliable D call. Looked up from germline, CDR1 is SQVTM and CDR2 is ANQGSEA. The CDR3 runs to 13 residues. V was pared by 2 bases and J by 1 base, with 8 bases between. Using reference TRBV29-1 and TRBJ1-1 for the parts outside the CDR3, the full variable domain is SAVISQKPSRDICQRGTSLTIQCQVDSQVTMMFWYRQQPGQSLTLIATANQGSEATYESGFVIDKFPISRPNLTFSTLTVSNMSPEDSSIYLCSVELSQNTEAFFGQGTRLTVV.

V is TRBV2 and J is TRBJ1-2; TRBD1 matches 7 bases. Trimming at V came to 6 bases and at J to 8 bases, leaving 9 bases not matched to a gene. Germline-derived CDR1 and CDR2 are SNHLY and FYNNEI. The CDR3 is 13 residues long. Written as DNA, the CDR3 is TGTGCCAGCAGCTATATGACAGGGATCGGCTACACCTTC. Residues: CASSYMTGIGYTF.

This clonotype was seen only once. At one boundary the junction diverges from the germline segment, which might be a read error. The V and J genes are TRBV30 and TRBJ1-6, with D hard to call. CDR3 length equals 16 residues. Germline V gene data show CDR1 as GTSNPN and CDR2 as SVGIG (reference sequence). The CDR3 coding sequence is TGTGCCTGGAGTGCCCTCGGGTCTCCCTATAATACACCCCTCCACTTT. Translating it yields CAWSALGSPYNTPLHF.

CDR3 bases: TGTGCCAGTAGTAGGTCTGTGGGCACAGATACGCAGTATTTT. Translation gives CASSRSVGTDTQYF. The chain recombines TRBV19 with TRBJ2-3; D gene uncertain. Germline loops: CDR1 LNHDA, CDR2 SQIVND (reference sequence). V gave up 4 bases and J gave up 1 base, with 9 bases separating them. The CDR3 spans 14 residues.

CDR3 DNA: TGTGCCAGTGGTCTCTTTGGGGCCAACGTCCTGACTTTC. Its protein is CASGLFGANVLTF. This chain uses TRBV19 with TRBJ2-6, with D unclear. V was shortened by 8 bases and J by 3 bases, with 8 bases between the two germline ends. The CDR3 is 13 amino acids. In germline, CDR1 is LNHDA, CDR2 SQIVND (reference sequence).

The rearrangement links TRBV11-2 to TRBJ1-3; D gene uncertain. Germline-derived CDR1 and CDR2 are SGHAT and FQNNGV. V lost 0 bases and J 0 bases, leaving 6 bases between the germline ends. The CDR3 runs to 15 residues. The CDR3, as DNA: TGTGCCAGCAGCTTAGAGATAGGCTCTGGAAACACCATATATTTT. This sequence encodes CASSLEIGSGNTIYF.

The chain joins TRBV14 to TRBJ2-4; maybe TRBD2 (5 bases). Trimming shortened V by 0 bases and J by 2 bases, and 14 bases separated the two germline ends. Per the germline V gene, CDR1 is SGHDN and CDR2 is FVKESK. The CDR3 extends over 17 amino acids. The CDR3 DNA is TGTGCCAGCAGCCAAGATAGCATAGAGGGCACCAAAAACATTCAGTACTTC. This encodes CASSQDSIEGTKNIQYF.

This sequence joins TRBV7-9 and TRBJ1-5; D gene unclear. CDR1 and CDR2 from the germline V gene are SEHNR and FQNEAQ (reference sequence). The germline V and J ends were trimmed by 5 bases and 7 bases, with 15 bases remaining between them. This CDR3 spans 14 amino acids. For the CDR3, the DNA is TGTGCCAGCAGCAACCAGGAGGGTGCGCAGCCCCAGCATTTT. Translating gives CASSNQEGAQPQHF.

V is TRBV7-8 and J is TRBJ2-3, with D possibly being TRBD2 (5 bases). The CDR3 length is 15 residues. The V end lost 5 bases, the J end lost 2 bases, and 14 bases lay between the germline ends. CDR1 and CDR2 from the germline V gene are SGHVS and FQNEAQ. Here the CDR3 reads CASSLHPGNTDTQYF. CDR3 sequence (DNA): TGTGCCAGCAGCCTCCACCCGGGGAACACAGATACGCAGTATTTT.

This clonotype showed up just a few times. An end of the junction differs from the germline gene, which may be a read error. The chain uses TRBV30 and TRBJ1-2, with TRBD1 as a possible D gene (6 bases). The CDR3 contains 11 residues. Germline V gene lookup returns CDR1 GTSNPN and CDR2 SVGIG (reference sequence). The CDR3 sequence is CAWSGGHPSAF. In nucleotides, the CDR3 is TGTGCCTGGAGTGGGGGACACCCAAGTGCCTTC.

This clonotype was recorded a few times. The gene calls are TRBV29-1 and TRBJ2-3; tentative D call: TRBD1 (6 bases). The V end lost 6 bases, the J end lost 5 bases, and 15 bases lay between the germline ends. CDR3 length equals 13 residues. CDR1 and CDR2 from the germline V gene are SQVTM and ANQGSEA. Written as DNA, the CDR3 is TGCAGCGTGATGACAGGTTTCGAAGATACGCAGTATTTT. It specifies CSVMTGFEDTQYF.

The chain's CDR3 is CSARDFRGRWGTDTQYF. DNA of the CDR3: TGCAGTGCTAGAGATTTTAGGGGGCGCTGGGGCACAGATACGCAGTATTTT. V is TRBV20-1 and J is TRBJ2-3, with TRBD1 matching 7 bases. CDR1 is DFQATT, CDR2 SNEGSKA, per germline (reference sequence). This CDR3 is built from 17 residues. Losses at the gene ends were 0 bases for V and 1 base for J; bases not matched to a gene: 10.

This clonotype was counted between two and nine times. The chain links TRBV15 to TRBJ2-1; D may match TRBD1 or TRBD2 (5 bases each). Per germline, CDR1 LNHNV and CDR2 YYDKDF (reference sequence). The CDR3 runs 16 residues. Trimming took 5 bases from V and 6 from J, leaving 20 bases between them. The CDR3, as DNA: TGTGCCACCAGCGCCTGGTCGGGGACCTCTCCCAATGAGCAGTTCTTC. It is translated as CATSAWSGTSPNEQFF.

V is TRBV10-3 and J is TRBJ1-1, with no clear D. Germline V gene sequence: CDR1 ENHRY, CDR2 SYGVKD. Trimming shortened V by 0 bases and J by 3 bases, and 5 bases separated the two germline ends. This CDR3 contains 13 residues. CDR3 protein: CAISESLDTEAFF. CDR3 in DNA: TGTGCCATCAGTGAGTCCTTAGACACTGAAGCTTTCTTT.

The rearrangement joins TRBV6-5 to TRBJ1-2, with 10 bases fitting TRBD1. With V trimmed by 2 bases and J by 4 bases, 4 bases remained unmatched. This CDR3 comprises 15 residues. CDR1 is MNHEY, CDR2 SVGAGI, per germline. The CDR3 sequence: CASSYNRDRGYGYTF. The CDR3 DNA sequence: TGTGCCAGCAGTTACAACCGGGACAGGGGCTATGGCTACACCTTC.

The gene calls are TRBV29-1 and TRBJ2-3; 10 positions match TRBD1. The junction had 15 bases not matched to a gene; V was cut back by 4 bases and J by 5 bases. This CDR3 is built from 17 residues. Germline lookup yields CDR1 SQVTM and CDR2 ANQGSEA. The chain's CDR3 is CSVGGTRDRGNIDTQYF. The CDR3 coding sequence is TGCAGCGTTGGAGGCACTCGGGACAGGGGTAACATAGATACGCAGTATTTT.

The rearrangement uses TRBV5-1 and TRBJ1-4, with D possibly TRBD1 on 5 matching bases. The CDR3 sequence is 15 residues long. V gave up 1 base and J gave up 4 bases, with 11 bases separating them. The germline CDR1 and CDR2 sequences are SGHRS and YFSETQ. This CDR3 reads CASSLRGGDNEKLFF. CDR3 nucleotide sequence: TGCGCCAGCAGCTTGAGGGGCGGAGATAATGAAAAACTGTTTTTT.

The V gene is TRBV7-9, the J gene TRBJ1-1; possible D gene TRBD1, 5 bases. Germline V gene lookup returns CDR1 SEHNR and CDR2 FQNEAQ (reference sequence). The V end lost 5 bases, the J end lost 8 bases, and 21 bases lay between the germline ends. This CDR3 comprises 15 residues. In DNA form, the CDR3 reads TGTGCCAGCAGCCCCTCGGGGACTCTGATGAAAGAAGCTTTCTTT. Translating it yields CASSPSGTLMKEAFF.

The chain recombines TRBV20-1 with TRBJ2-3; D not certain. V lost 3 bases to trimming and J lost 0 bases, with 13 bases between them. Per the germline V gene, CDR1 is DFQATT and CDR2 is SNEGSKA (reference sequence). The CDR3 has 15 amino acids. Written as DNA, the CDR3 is TGCAGTGCTAGTCGGGCAGTATCTAGCACAGATACGCAGTATTTT. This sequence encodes CSASRAVSSTDTQYF.